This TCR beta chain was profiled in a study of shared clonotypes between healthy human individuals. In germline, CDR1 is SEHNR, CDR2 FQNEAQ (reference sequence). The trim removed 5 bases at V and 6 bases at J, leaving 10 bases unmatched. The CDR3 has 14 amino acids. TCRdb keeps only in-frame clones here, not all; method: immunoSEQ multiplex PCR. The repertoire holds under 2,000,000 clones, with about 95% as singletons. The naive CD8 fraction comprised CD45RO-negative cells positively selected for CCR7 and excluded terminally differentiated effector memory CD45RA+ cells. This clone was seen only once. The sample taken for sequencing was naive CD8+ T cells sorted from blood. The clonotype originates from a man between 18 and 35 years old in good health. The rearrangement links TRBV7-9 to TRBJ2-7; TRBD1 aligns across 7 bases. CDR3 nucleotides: TGTGCCAGCAGCCTCTCGACAGGGAGAGGCGAGCAGTACTTC. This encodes CASSLSTGRGEQYF. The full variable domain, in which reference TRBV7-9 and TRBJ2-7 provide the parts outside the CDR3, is DTGVSQNPRHKITKRGQNVTFRCDPISEHNRLYWYRQTLGQGPEFLTYFQNEAQLEKSRLLSDRFSAERPKGSFSTLEIQRTEQGDSAMYLCASSLSTGRGEQYFGPGTRLTVT.